A single sample gave rise to the 16 T cell receptor beta chains below, sequenced in a study of blood T cell repertoires in COVID-19. The protocol was immunoSEQ multiplex PCR, while the TCRdb copy is restricted to in-frame clones and leaves out a portion. The repertoire holds roughly 80,000 clones, with about 85% as singletons. Sequenced: peripheral blood. These receptors all come from a human donor in a cohort sampled during active COVID-19.

The rearrangement uses TRBV30 and TRBJ1-5; 9 bases line up with TRBD1. The V and J ends lost 5 bases and 9 bases, in that order; junction bases with no gene match: 5. Per the germline V gene, CDR1 is GTSNPN and CDR2 is SVGIG (reference sequence). The CDR3 extends over 12 amino acids. This CDR3 is CAWDRGGLPQHF. Here the CDR3 DNA reads TGTGCCTGGGACAGGGGGGGACTGCCCCAGCATTTT.

The sample holds one count of this clone. V usage is TRBV2 and J usage is TRBJ2-5; 8 nucleotides agree with TRBD2. The CDR3 contains 15 residues. V gave up 4 bases and J gave up 3 bases; unmatched junction bases: 7. The germline V gene has CDR1 SNHLY and CDR2 FYNNEI. CDR3 coding DNA: TGTGCCAGCAGTGTAATTCGGGGGGGGAAAGAGACCCAGTACTTC. Protein product: CASSVIRGGKETQYF. The complete variable domain, with remaining parts taken from reference TRBV2 and TRBJ2-5, reads EPEVTQTPSHQVTQMGQEVILRCVPISNHLYFYWYRQILGQKVEFLVSFYNNEISEKSEIFDDQFSVERPDGSNFTLKIRSTKLEDSAMYFCASSVIRGGKETQYFGPGTRLLVL.

The chain employs TRBV6-1 and TRBJ1-6; TRBD1 agrees at 8 bases. CDR1 and CDR2 (germline): MNHNS, SASEGT. This CDR3 contains 16 residues. J lost 8 bases, V lost 2 bases, and 8 bases had no gene match. CDR3 coding DNA: TGTGCCAGCAGTGAATCTGGGACAGGTAGAGATTCACCCCTCCACTTT. The encoded protein is CASSESGTGRDSPLHF.

This clone occurred once. The V gene is TRBV19, the J gene TRBJ1-2; D is possibly TRBD1 (6 bases). CDR1 LNHDA and CDR2 SQIVND come from the germline V gene (reference sequence). CDR3 size: 15 residues. V lost 4 bases and J 2 bases, leaving 14 bases between the germline ends. The CDR3 region has the DNA TGTGCCAGTAGTACCCGGCGGGGGGCCAACTATGGCTACACCTTC. It codes for CASSTRRGANYGYTF. The variable domain in full, completed from reference TRBV19 and TRBJ1-2, reads DGGITQSPKYLFRKEGQNVTLSCEQNLNHDAMYWYRQDPGQGLRLIYYSQIVNDFQKGDIAEGYSVSREKKESFPLTVTSAQKNPTAFYLCASSTRRGANYGYTFGSGTRLTVV.

V is TRBV11-2 and J is TRBJ2-3, with D uncertain. V shed 1 base and J shed 6 bases, with 8 bases lying between them. Germline V gene lookup returns CDR1 SGHAT and CDR2 FQNNGV. The CDR3 totals 13 residues. The CDR3 nucleotides are TGTGCCAGCAGCTTAGGATACAGCGATACGCAGTATTTT. It encodes CASSLGYSDTQYF.

V usage is TRBV28 and J usage is TRBJ2-6; tentative D call: TRBD2 (7 bases). The CDR3 length is 17 residues. Trimming took off 2 bases at V and 1 base at J, with 12 bases between the two ends. CDR1 MDHEN and CDR2 SYDVKM come from the germline V gene. CDR3 sequence: CASSLGGAASGANVLTF. As DNA, the CDR3 is TGTGCCAGCAGTTTAGGGGGGGCGGCTTCTGGGGCCAACGTCCTGACTTTC.

Comment on this clone: At one end, the junction sequence differs from germline, possibly due to a read error. This same CDR3 is encoded by further DNA sequences in the sample. The CDR3 region is CASSDRTRDQPQHF. The CDR3 region has the DNA TGTGCCAGCAGTGACAGGACAAGGGATCAGCCCCAGCACTTT. The chain links TRBV2 to TRBJ1-5; perhaps TRBD1 as D (5 bases). Germline values: CDR1 SNHLY, CDR2 FYNNEI. CDR3 length: 14 amino acids.

This chain links TRBV5-1 with TRBJ1-1; 10 bases fit TRBD1. Germline V CDR1 and CDR2: SGHRS, YFSETQ. With V trimmed by 4 bases and J by 1 base, 7 bases remained unmatched. The CDR3 runs to 16 residues. CDR3 sequence (DNA): TGCGCCAGCAGCCCGGGACAGGGGTTTAAGAACACTGAAGCTTTCTTT. Its protein is CASSPGQGFKNTEAFF. The variable domain in full, completed from reference TRBV5-1 and TRBJ1-1, reads KAGVTQTPRYLIKTRGQQVTLSCSPISGHRSVSWYQQTPGQGLQFLFEYFSETQRNKGNFPGRFSGRQFSNSRSEMNVSTLELGDSALYLCASSPGQGFKNTEAFFGQGTRLTVV.

This sequence joins TRBV7-8 and TRBJ1-5, with D maybe TRBD1 (6 bases). Germline-derived CDR1 and CDR2 are SGHVS and FQNEAQ. The CDR3 is made up of 16 amino acids. Trimming left V 3 bases short and J 4 bases short, with 16 bases between. The CDR3: CASSLTVRGSNQPQHF. The DNA of the CDR3 is TGTGCCAGCAGCTTGACCGTCAGGGGATCAAATCAGCCCCAGCATTTT.

The V call is TRBV6-2 or TRBV6-3, the J call TRBJ2-7; TRBD2 matches 10 bases. V gave up 0 bases and J gave up 1 base; unmatched junction bases: 0. The germline V gene has CDR1 MNHEY and CDR2 SVGEGT. The CDR3 is 15 residues long. The CDR3 DNA sequence: TGTGCCAGCAGTTACTCTAGCGGGAGGTCCTACGAGCAGTACTTC. This gives the protein CASSYSSGRSYEQYF.

V is TRBV15 and J is TRBJ1-2, with 8 positions matching TRBD1. This CDR3 has 15 amino acids. V trimming: 0 bases; J trimming: 6 bases; junction bases outside the gene matches: 6. Germline V gene lookup returns CDR1 LNHNV and CDR2 YYDKDF (reference sequence). CDR3 loop: CATSRDASGGDGYTF. The CDR3 DNA reads as TGTGCCACCAGCAGAGATGCGTCAGGGGGCGATGGCTACACCTTC. Combining the CDR3 with reference TRBV15 and TRBJ1-2 gives the whole variable domain DAMVIQNPRYQVTQFGKPVTLSCSQTLNHNVMYWYQQKSSQAPKLLFHYYDKDFNNEADTPDNFQSRRPNTSFCFLDIRSPGLGDTAMYLCATSRDASGGDGYTFGSGTRLTVV.

V and J are TRBV3-1 (or the pseudogene TRBV3-2) and TRBJ2-1; 7 bases are a match to TRBD2. Per the germline V gene, CDR1 is LGHDT and CDR2 is YNNKEL (reference sequence). There are 17 residues in the CDR3. V shed 3 bases, J shed 1 base, and the junction held 9 bases outside the gene matches. DNA for the CDR3: TGTGCCAGCAGCCAGGACGGGAGGTTGTCGTCCTACAATGAGCAGTTCTTC. It encodes CASSQDGRLSSYNEQFF.

The chain joins TRBV29-1 to TRBJ2-1; 7 bases agree with TRBD2. Germline V lookup: CDR1 SQVTM, CDR2 ANQGSEA. Trimming took 7 bases from V and 1 from J; bases not matched to a gene: 4. The CDR3 has 13 amino acids. As DNA, the CDR3 is TGCAGCGCCCTCGGGGGGTCCTACAATGAGCAGTTCTTC. It translates to CSALGGSYNEQFF.

The CDR3, as DNA: TGTGCCAGCATTACCGGCTATTCGGCGGGGGGCCGAGCTTTCTTT. This encodes CASITGYSAGGRAFF. The rearrangement uses TRBV28 and TRBJ1-1, with a tentative D call TRBD1 (6 bases). V lost 7 bases and J lost 10, with 25 bases in between. The CDR3 contains 15 residues. Per the germline V gene, CDR1 is MDHEN and CDR2 is SYDVKM.

This clone showed up just once. The CDR3 is CASSAGPTKQPQHF. CDR3 DNA: TGTGCCAGTTCGGCAGGGCCCACAAAGCAGCCCCAGCATTTT. The chain joins TRBV11-2 to TRBJ1-5; tentatively, D is TRBD1 (5 bases). Germline lookup yields CDR1 SGHAT and CDR2 FQNNGV. V was clipped by 9 bases and J by 7 bases, with 19 bases between them. This CDR3 contains 14 residues.

This clone showed up just a few times. The gene calls are TRBV5-1 and TRBJ1-2; maybe TRBD1 (6 bases). Trimming shortened V by 0 bases and J by 5 bases, and 11 bases separated the two germline ends. This CDR3 spans 14 amino acids. CDR1 SGHRS and CDR2 YFSETQ come from the germline V gene. CDR3 region: CASSLDGRGYGYTF. CDR3 in DNA: TGCGCCAGCAGCTTGGATGGCAGGGGTTATGGCTACACCTTC.